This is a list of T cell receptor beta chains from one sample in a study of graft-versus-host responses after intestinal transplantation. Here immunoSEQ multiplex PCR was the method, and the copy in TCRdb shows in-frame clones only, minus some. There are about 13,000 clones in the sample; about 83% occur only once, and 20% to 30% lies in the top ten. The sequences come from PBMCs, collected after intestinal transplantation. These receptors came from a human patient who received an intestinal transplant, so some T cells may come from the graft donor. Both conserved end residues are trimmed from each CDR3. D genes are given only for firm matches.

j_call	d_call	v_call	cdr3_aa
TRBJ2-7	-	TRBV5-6	ASSLARPSYEQY
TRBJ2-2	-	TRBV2	ASAGRTGGELF
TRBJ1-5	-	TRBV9	ASSVEAGKQPQH
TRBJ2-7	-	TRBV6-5	ASGGRSSYEQY
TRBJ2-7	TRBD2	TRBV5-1	ASSLPGTSVSYEQY
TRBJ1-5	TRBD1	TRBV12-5	ASGLRQGGNQPQH
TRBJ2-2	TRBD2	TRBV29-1	SVGPQGGTGELF
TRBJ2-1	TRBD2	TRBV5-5	ASRQSGLAYNEQF
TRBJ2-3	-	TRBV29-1	SVSSSGTGDTQY
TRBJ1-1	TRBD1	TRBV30	ALPREGQGIRNTEAF
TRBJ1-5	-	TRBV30	AWSVWPNQPQH
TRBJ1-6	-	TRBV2	ASRETGHNSPLH
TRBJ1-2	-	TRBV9	ASSPNADSRYGYT
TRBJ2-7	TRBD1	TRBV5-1	ASSFTGQNYEQY
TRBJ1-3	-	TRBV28	ASSWPSGNTIY
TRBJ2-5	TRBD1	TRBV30	AWSPGDRQETQY
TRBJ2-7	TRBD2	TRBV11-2	ASSSLAGVGEQY
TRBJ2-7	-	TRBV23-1	ASSPRYEQY
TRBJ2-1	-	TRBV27	ASRHRARDYNEQF
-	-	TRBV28	ASSGGPRAYEQY
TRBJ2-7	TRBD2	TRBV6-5	ASSYLSGSTSYEQY
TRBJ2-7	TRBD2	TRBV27	ASSRAGSSSYEQY
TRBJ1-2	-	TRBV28	ASRGAVRATLNYGYT
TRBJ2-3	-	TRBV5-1	ASSLQGWRMADTQY
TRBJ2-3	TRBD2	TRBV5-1	ASSSIAGGLADTQY
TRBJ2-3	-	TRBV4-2	ASSQDRRGTSTDTQY
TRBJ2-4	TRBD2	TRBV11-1	ASSQNSGSARGIQY